These 28 T cell receptor beta chains came from one sample sequenced in a study of cytomegalovirus exposure and HLA in healthy donors (dated 2017 in TCRdb). The method was the immunoSEQ multiplex PCR assay. The multiplex PCR relied on a mix of 60 forward primers for TCR Vbeta segments and 13 reverse primers for TCR Jbeta segments. TCRdb's version of the immuneACCESS table is confined to in-frame rearrangements and falls short of the full clone set. An unresolved V gene accounts for under half of the shortfall where checked; the remainder is of unknown origin. For this sample the table gives about 160,000 clones, of which around 79% were detected only once. The ten largest clones add up to around 0.97% of the sample. The source material was PBMCs. The receptor set was obtained from a woman aged 50 to 60 in good health and CMV-seropositive.

This clone was found once. This rearrangement joins TRBV14 to TRBJ2-7; D not certain. This CDR3 has 14 residues. Germline CDR1 and CDR2: SGHDN and FVKESK. The V end lost 1 base, the J end lost 1 base, and 8 bases lay between the germline ends. The CDR3 nucleotides read TGTGCCAGCAGCCAAGGCGGCGGATCCTACGAGCAGTACTTC. It yields the protein CASSQGGGSYEQYF.

This clone appeared a few times. The rearrangement uses TRBV2 and TRBJ1-2; 7 nucleotides agree with TRBD1. Trimming at V came to 7 bases and at J to 7 bases, leaving 9 bases not matched to a gene. The CDR3 contains 13 residues. Germline V gene sequence: CDR1 SNHLY, CDR2 FYNNEI. The CDR3, as DNA: TGTGCCAGCACCTTGGGACAGCTTCCTGGCTACACCTTC. This translates into CASTLGQLPGYTF. The whole variable domain, filled in from reference TRBV2 and TRBJ1-2, reads EPEVTQTPSHQVTQMGQEVILRCVPISNHLYFYWYRQILGQKVEFLVSFYNNEISEKSEIFDDQFSVERPDGSNFTLKIRSTKLEDSAMYFCASTLGQLPGYTFGSGTRLTVV.

The chain recombines TRBV29-1 with TRBJ1-4; D uncertain. Trimming cost V 4 bases and J 2 bases, with 8 bases left between them. CDR1 and CDR2 from the germline V gene are SQVTM and ANQGSEA. CDR3 length equals 13 residues. The DNA for the CDR3 is TGCAGCGTTGCACAATCCACTAATGAAAAACTGTTTTTT. Residues: CSVAQSTNEKLFF.

The V call is TRBV2, the J call TRBJ2-5; TRBD1 agrees at 11 bases. Germline V lookup: CDR1 SNHLY, CDR2 FYNNEI. CDR3 length equals 12 residues. Trimming removed 11 bases from V and 2 bases from J; junction bases left unmatched: 1. The CDR3 reads CAGDRGQETQYF. The CDR3 DNA follows: TGTGCCGGGGACAGGGGGCAAGAGACCCAGTACTTC.

The chain joins TRBV18 to TRBJ1-1; D possibly corresponds to TRBD1 (6 bases). Trimming took off 6 bases at V and 4 bases at J, with 15 bases between the two ends. From germline, CDR1 is KGHSH and CDR2 LQKENI. This CDR3 has 14 amino acids. The CDR3 DNA sequence: TGTGCCAGCTCTCCAGGGGAGTTCAGCACTGAAGCTTTCTTT. It specifies CASSPGEFSTEAFF.

The chain has TRBV7-9 and TRBJ2-3, with D possibly matching TRBD1 (5 bases). V was trimmed by 5 bases and J by 7 bases, leaving 16 bases between them. The CDR3 loop spans 14 amino acids. Germline V gives CDR1 SEHNR, CDR2 FQNEAQ (reference sequence). The CDR3 DNA reads as TGTGCCAGCAGCCTCCCAGGGCGATTGAATACGCAGTATTTT. This gives the protein CASSLPGRLNTQYF.

The chain combines TRBV5-4 with TRBJ1-2; D is perhaps TRBD1 (6 bases). The CDR3 covers 12 residues. Trimming stripped 6 bases from V and 7 bases from J, with 13 bases between. The V gene's germline CDR1 is SGHNT and CDR2 YYREEE (reference sequence). The CDR3 DNA sequence: TGTGCCAGCACCGAGGGGGTTGGTGGCTACACCTTC. It yields the protein CASTEGVGGYTF.

The chain links TRBV19 to TRBJ2-5; 9 bases align to TRBD1. Trimming cost V 4 bases and J 4 bases; bases outside gene matches: 10. This CDR3 spans 16 amino acids. Germline lookup yields CDR1 LNHDA and CDR2 SQIVND (reference sequence). CDR3: CASSKNGQGLSETQYF. The CDR3 nucleotides read TGTGCCAGTAGTAAAAACGGACAGGGGTTATCAGAGACCCAGTACTTC.

The chain links TRBV4-2 to TRBJ2-4; tentatively, D is TRBD2 (6 bases). CDR3 length: 14 residues. Germline V CDR1 and CDR2: LGHNA, YNFKEQ. The V end lost 4 bases, the J end lost 4 bases, and 11 bases lay between the germline ends. CDR3 DNA sequence: TGTGCCAGCAGCCCGGACTACCTAAAAAACATTCAGTACTTC. It translates to CASSPDYLKNIQYF.

In its sample, this clone was seen a few times. The chain joins TRBV29-1 to TRBJ2-1; D unresolved. The CDR3 is 13 residues long. V was clipped by 6 bases and J by 6 bases, with 15 bases between them. Germline V gene lookup returns CDR1 SQVTM and CDR2 ANQGSEA. This CDR3 reads CSVVDPRLNEQFF. Written as DNA, the CDR3 is TGCAGCGTCGTTGACCCCAGGCTCAATGAGCAGTTCTTC.

The CDR3 DNA reads TGTGCCATCAGCCAGAGGGAGAACTCCTACAATGAGCAGTTCTTC. The encoded protein is CAISQRENSYNEQFF. The chain couples TRBV10-3 to TRBJ2-1; a weak D match, TRBD2 (5 bases). The CDR3 has 15 residues. The germline V gene has CDR1 ENHRY and CDR2 SYGVKD. V lost 6 bases and J lost 0, with 12 bases in between.

This clone showed up just once. CDR3 sequence: CATTRDRELYGYTF. CDR3 nucleotide sequence: TGTGCCACCACTCGGGACAGGGAGCTCTATGGCTACACCTTC. This sequence joins TRBV5-6 and TRBJ1-2; 9 bases line up with TRBD1. Germline lookup yields CDR1 SGHDT and CDR2 YYEEEE. The ends lost 9 bases at V and 4 bases at J; junction bases unmatched: 10. CDR3 length: 14 amino acids.

This clone showed up just once. CDR3 sequence: CASSLALRRDVLNEQFF. CDR3 DNA sequence: TGCGCCAGCAGCTTGGCCTTAAGGCGGGACGTATTAAATGAGCAGTTCTTC. The chain combines TRBV5-1 with TRBJ2-1; D may be TRBD2 (6 bases). The CDR3 is 17 amino acids. The germline V gene has CDR1 SGHRS and CDR2 YFSETQ. The V gene lost 0 bases and the J gene lost 7 bases, with 20 bases spanning the gap.

For this clone: The same CDR3 can be traced to other DNA sequences in this sample. This sequence joins TRBV2 and TRBJ2-7; 8 bases are a match to TRBD1. Germline V CDR1 and CDR2: SNHLY, FYNNEI. J was trimmed by 3 bases and V by 6 bases; bases with no gene match: 1. This CDR3 comprises 12 residues. The CDR3 nucleotides are TGTGCCAGCAGCGGACAGGGCTACGAGCAGTACTTC. As protein: CASSGQGYEQYF.

The chain combines TRBV30 with TRBJ1-1, with D unresolved. This CDR3 has 15 amino acids. Germline CDR1 is GTSNPN and CDR2 is SVGIG (reference sequence). Trimming shortened V by 3 bases and J by 4 bases, and 18 bases separated the two germline ends. Here the CDR3 reads CAWSGRGIGVTEAFF. The CDR3 coding sequence is TGTGCCTGGAGCGGGAGAGGGATTGGGGTCACTGAAGCTTTCTTT. The complete variable domain, with remaining parts taken from reference TRBV30 and TRBJ1-1, reads SQTIHQWPATLVQPVGSPLSLECTVEGTSNPNLYWYRQAAGRGLQLLFYSVGIGQISSEVPQNLSASRPQDRQFILSSKKLLLSDSGFYLCAWSGRGIGVTEAFFGQGTRLTVV.

The CDR3 nucleotides are TGTGCCACGCATTCCCGGGACAGGGGGTACGAGCAGTACTTC. This translates into CATHSRDRGYEQYF. The chain combines TRBV6-1 with TRBJ2-7; 11 nucleotides match TRBD1. Trimming cost V 10 bases and J 4 bases; bases outside gene matches: 9. The CDR3 spans 14 residues. From germline, CDR1 is MNHNS and CDR2 SASEGT.

V is TRBV5-1 and J is TRBJ1-6, with 8 bases fitting TRBD1. The CDR3 loop spans 14 amino acids. The V gene end was trimmed by 4 bases and the J gene end by 11 bases; junction bases not matched to a gene: 8. Germline-derived CDR1 and CDR2 are SGHRS and YFSETQ. As DNA, the CDR3 is TGCGCCAGCAGCCCAAGGACAGGGAACGCACCCCTCCACTTT. Translation: CASSPRTGNAPLHF.

V gene TRBV29-1 combines with J gene TRBJ2-2; TRBD1 agrees at 12 bases. Looked up from germline, CDR1 is SQVTM and CDR2 is ANQGSEA. The CDR3 totals 13 residues. With 6 bases clipped from V and 6 bases from J, the junction kept 2 bases outside the gene matches. The chain's CDR3 is CSVGQGASGELFF. As DNA, the CDR3 is TGCAGCGTGGGACAGGGGGCCTCCGGGGAGCTGTTTTTT.

The V call is TRBV5-8, the J call TRBJ1-2; TRBD1 is a possible D gene (5 bases). Germline-derived CDR1 and CDR2 are SGHTS and YDEGEE. The CDR3 sequence is 13 residues long. V gave up 4 bases and J gave up 4 bases, with 11 bases separating them. CDR3 protein: CASSLDSAYGYTF. The DNA of the CDR3 is TGTGCCAGCAGCCTTGACAGTGCCTATGGCTACACCTTC.

The gene calls are TRBV28 and TRBJ2-2; unclear D gene. V was trimmed by 3 bases and J by 6 bases, leaving 5 bases between them. CDR3 length equals 12 residues. Germline lookup yields CDR1 MDHEN and CDR2 SYDVKM. The CDR3 spells CASSFRAGELFF. CDR3 sequence (DNA): TGTGCCAGCAGTTTTCGGGCCGGGGAGCTGTTTTTT.

V gene TRBV10-3 combines with J gene TRBJ1-2; tentative D call: TRBD1 (6 bases). Per germline, CDR1 ENHRY and CDR2 SYGVKD. The CDR3 extends over 15 amino acids. V was clipped by 3 bases and J by 4 bases, with 15 bases between them. CDR3 in DNA: TGTGCCATCAGTGATGGGGGGGCAGGCCCCTATGGCTACACCTTC. It codes for CAISDGGAGPYGYTF.

The CDR3 reads CASSQDLGLAGETDTQYF. Here the CDR3 DNA reads TGTGCCAGCAGCCAAGATCTTGGACTAGCGGGAGAGACAGATACGCAGTATTTT. The chain employs TRBV4-2 and TRBJ2-3, with TRBD2 matching 13 bases. V was pared by 0 bases and J by 3 bases, with 6 bases of the junction left unmatched. The CDR3 totals 18 residues. Looked up from germline, CDR1 is LGHNA and CDR2 is YNFKEQ.

The gene calls are TRBV28 and TRBJ2-1; D may be TRBD2 (5 bases). Germline V CDR1 and CDR2: MDHEN, SYDVKM. CDR3 length: 15 amino acids. V dropped 2 bases and J dropped 3 bases, with 11 bases sitting between them. The CDR3 sequence: CASSLGQGSYNEQFF. In DNA, the CDR3 is TGTGCCAGCAGTTTAGGGCAAGGGAGCTACAATGAGCAGTTCTTC.

This clone was detected a few times. The chain links TRBV9 to TRBJ1-6; TRBD1 might be the D (6 bases). CDR1 and CDR2 (germline): SGDLS, YYNGEE. The CDR3 spans 16 residues. Trimming removed 3 bases from V and 0 bases from J, with 10 bases in between. As DNA, the CDR3 is TGTGCCAGCAGCGAGAGGGGGAGCTCCTATAATTCACCCCTCCACTTT. Translation: CASSERGSSYNSPLHF.

This chain joins TRBV28 and TRBJ1-2; 8 positions agree with TRBD1. Germline CDR1 is MDHEN and CDR2 is SYDVKM. V shed 4 bases, J shed 2 bases, and the junction held 9 bases outside the gene matches. The CDR3 loop spans 16 amino acids. The CDR3 spells CASSWTGNRRNYGYTF. The CDR3 bases are TGTGCCAGCAGTTGGACAGGGAATCGGCGCAACTATGGCTACACCTTC.

This CDR3 reads CASSQVRGTDGTDTQYF. The DNA of the CDR3 is TGTGCCAGCAGCCAAGTAAGGGGGACGGACGGCACAGATACGCAGTATTTT. This sequence joins TRBV14 and TRBJ2-3; possibly TRBD1 for D (6 bases). The CDR3 length is 17 residues. Trimming left V 1 base short and J 1 base short, with 15 bases between. Germline V gives CDR1 SGHDN, CDR2 FVKESK.

The chain employs TRBV29-1 and TRBJ2-2; possibly TRBD1 for D (6 bases). Looked up from germline, CDR1 is SQVTM and CDR2 is ANQGSEA. The CDR3 totals 12 residues. V shed 4 bases and J shed 6 bases, with 9 bases lying between them. The CDR3 sequence: CSVVAGAGELFF. DNA of the CDR3: TGCAGCGTTGTAGCAGGGGCCGGGGAGCTGTTTTTT.

The chain is built from TRBV15 and TRBJ1-1; D is unclear. V was shortened by 5 bases and J by 5 bases, with 12 bases between the two germline ends. Germline CDR1 and CDR2: LNHNV and YYDKDF (reference sequence). The CDR3 sequence is 13 residues long. CDR3 in amino acids: CATSGRQATEAFF. In nucleotides, the CDR3 is TGTGCCACCAGCGGAAGACAAGCAACTGAAGCTTTCTTT.